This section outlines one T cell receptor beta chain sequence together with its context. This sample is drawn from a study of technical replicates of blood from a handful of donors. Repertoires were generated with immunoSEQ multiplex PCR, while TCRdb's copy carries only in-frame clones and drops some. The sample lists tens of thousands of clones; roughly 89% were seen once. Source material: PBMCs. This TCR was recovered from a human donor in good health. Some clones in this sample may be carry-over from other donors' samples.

In DNA, the CDR3 is TGCGCCAGCAGCTCAACAGGGGTCGTGACGGAGCAGTACTTC. Its protein is CASSSTGVVTEQYF. This chain joins TRBV5-1 and TRBJ2-7; 7 bases agree with TRBD1. J lost 7 bases, V lost 3 bases, and 10 bases had no gene match. Germline V gives CDR1 SGHRS, CDR2 YFSETQ. The CDR3 is 14 amino acids.